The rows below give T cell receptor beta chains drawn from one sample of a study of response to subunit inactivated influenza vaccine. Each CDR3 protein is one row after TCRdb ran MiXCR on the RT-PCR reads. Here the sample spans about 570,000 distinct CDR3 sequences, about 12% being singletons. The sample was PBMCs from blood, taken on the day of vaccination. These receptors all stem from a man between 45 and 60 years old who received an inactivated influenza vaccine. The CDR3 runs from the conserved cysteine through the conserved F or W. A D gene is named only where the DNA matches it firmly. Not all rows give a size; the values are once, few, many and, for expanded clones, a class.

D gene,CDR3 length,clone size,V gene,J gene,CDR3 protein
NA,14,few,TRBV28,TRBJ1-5,CASSRTDKWGPQHF
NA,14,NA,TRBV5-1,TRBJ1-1,CASSTGRVNTEAFF
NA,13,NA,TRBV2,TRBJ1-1,CASRGRWTTEAFF
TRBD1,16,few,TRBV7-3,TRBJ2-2,CASSPPGQSPPGELFF
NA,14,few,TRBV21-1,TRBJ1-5,CASFMFTLSQPQHF
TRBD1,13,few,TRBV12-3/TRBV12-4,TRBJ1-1,CASSQDRVAEAFF
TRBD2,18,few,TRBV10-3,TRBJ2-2,CAISSRASGGGNTGELFF
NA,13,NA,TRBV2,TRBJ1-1,CASSGGANTEAFF
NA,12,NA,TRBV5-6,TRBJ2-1,CASSLTGSEQFF
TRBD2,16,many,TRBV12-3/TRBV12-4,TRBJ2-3,CASSLVAGGRVDTQYF
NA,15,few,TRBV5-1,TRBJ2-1,CASSQSPGSYNEQFF
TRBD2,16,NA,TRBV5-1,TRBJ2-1,CASSRTSGGTYYEQFF
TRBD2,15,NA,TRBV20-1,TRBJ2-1,CSANVGTSGRDEQFF
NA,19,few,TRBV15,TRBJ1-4,CATSRVRVWSTGPNEKLFF
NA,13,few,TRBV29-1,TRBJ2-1,CSVGPRTIGEQFF
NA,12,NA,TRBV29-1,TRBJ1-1,CSVQGRNTEAFF
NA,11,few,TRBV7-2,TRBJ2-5,CASSYLETQYF
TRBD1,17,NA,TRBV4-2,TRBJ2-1,CASSQEHFDRGSNEQFF
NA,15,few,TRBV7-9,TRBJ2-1,CASSPKGRAYNEQFF
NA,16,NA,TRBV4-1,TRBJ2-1,CASSQEPRGARNEQFF